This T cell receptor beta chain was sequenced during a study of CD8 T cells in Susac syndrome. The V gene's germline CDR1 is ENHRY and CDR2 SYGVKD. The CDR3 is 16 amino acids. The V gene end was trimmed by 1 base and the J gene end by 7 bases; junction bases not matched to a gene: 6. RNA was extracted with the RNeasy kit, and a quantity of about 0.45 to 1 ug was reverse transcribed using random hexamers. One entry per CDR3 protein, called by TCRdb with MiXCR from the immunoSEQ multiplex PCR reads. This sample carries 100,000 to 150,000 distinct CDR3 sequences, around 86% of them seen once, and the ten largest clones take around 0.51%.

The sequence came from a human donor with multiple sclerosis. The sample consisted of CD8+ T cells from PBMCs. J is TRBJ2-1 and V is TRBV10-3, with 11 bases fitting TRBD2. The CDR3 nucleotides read TGTGCCATCAGTGAGTTAGCGGGGGGGAAGGATAATGAGCAGTTCTTC. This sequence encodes CAISELAGGKDNEQFF.